These T cell receptor beta chains were read from a single sample in a study of T cells after yellow fever vaccination. TCRdb independently ran MiXCR on the 5' RACE reads; one entry per CDR3 protein. The sample contains about 340,000 distinct CDR3 sequences, approximately 12% of which appear only once. The sample was CD4+ T cells sorted from PBMCs, taken 15 days after the yellow fever booster vaccination. These receptors came from a man younger than 30 who received the YFV17D yellow fever vaccine. CDR3s include the opening cysteine and the closing phenylalanine or tryptophan. A D gene is named only where the DNA matches it firmly. Only part of the rows carry a size: once, few, many, or a class if the clone is expanded.

clone_size | j_call | d_call | v_call | cdr3_aa | cdr3_nt
- | TRBJ1-4 | TRBD1 | TRBV20-1 | CSAREGQGDEKLFF | TGCAGTGCTAGAGAAGGACAGGGGGATGAAAAACTGTTTTTT
few | TRBJ1-2 | - | TRBV18 | CASSPPQAIGYTF | TGTGCCAGCTCACCACCGCAGGCTATAGGCTACACCTTC
few | TRBJ1-4 | TRBD1 | TRBV28 | CASSPRGQGGNEKLFF | TGTGCCAGCAGTCCGAGGGGACAGGGGGGCAATGAAAAACTGTTTTTT
many | TRBJ1-3 | TRBD1 | TRBV20-1 | CSARQSTGGAF | TGCAGTGCCAGACAGTCGACAGGGGGCGCCTTT
few | TRBJ2-5 | TRBD2 | TRBV20-1 | CSANPPSGGPHRETQYF | TGCAGTGCCAACCCCCCTAGCGGGGGCCCCCATAGGGAGACCCAGTACTTC
- | TRBJ1-1 | TRBD1 | TRBV10-3 | CAISRTGGIAEAFF | TGTGCCATCAGCCGGACAGGGGGTATAGCTGAAGCTTTCTTT
many | TRBJ1-5 | - | TRBV6-2/TRBV6-3 | CASRPRGYNQPQHF | TGTGCCAGCAGGCCCAGGGGATACAATCAGCCCCAGCATTTT
few | TRBJ1-5 | TRBD1 | TRBV9 | CASSVQGGSNQPQHF | TGTGCCAGCAGCGTCCAGGGGGGTAGCAATCAGCCCCAGCATTTT
few | TRBJ2-7 | TRBD2 | TRBV20-1 | CSARWGGDEQYF | TGCAGTGCTAGGTGGGGGGGGGACGAGCAGTACTTC
few | TRBJ2-5 | - | TRBV3-1 | CASSQARAETQYF | TGTGCCAGCAGCCAAGCCAGGGCGGAGACCCAGTACTTC
many | TRBJ1-5 | TRBD1 | TRBV5-1 | CASSFTGGEQPQHF | TGCGCCAGCAGCTTCACAGGGGGCGAACAGCCCCAGCATTTT
- | TRBJ1-5 | - | TRBV15 | CATSSQLGGAGPQHF | TGTGCCACCAGCAGTCAGTTGGGGGGGGCAGGGCCCCAGCATTTT
few | TRBJ1-5 | - | TRBV20-1 | CSAAGTPSNQPQHF | TGCAGTGCAGCAGGGACACCTAGCAATCAGCCCCAGCATTTT